These 21 T cell receptor beta chains originate from one sample sequenced in a study of shared clonotypes between healthy human individuals (TCRdb year 2020). The method was the immunoSEQ multiplex PCR assay. Sourced from immuneACCESS, this table was stored by TCRdb with only in-frame sequences that have V and J called. A share of the clones is absent; for the studies checked, an unresolved V gene accounts for under half, and the remainder has no known explanation. The table for this sample lists a few million clones; just under 95% of them were counted only once. Together, the top ten hold 0.3% to 0.4% of the sample. Sequenced input: naive CD4+ T cells from PBMCs. The cell subset or site label here, explained by the study, means: CD45RA+ positively selected. The origin of the receptors is a man aged 18 to 35 in good health. Some clones in this sample may be carry-over from other donors' samples.

The chain couples TRBV5-1 to TRBJ2-1; 8 bases are shared with TRBD2. Germline CDR1 and CDR2: SGHRS and YFSETQ. The CDR3 length is 15 residues. V shed 5 bases, J shed 4 bases, and the junction held 8 bases outside the gene matches. DNA for the CDR3: TGCGCCAGCAGATTAGCGGGGCGGGTTTACAATGAGCAGTTCTTC. Its translation is CASRLAGRVYNEQFF.

The V gene is TRBV7-9, the J gene TRBJ1-1; 10 nucleotides match TRBD1. J gave up 1 base and V 4 bases, and 3 bases lay outside the gene matches. Per germline, CDR1 SEHNR and CDR2 FQNEAQ (reference sequence). The CDR3 is 15 amino acids. CDR3 in DNA: TGTGCCAGCAGCTACCGGGACAGGGGGAACACTGAAGCTTTCTTT. It specifies CASSYRDRGNTEAFF.

The chain uses TRBV7-9 and TRBJ2-7; TRBD2 aligns across 15 bases. J was trimmed by 2 bases and V by 3 bases; bases with no gene match: 5. CDR1 and CDR2 (germline): SEHNR, FQNEAQ (reference sequence). The CDR3 is made up of 17 amino acids. CDR3 DNA: TGTGCCAGCAGCTTGGGACTAGCGGGAGGTTGGGCCTACGAGCAGTACTTC. Translation gives CASSLGLAGGWAYEQYF.

This clone is a singleton in its sample. This chain joins TRBV29-1 and TRBJ2-5; tentative D call: TRBD1 (5 bases). V was cut by 4 bases and J by 2 bases, with 14 bases left in between. The CDR3 length is 14 residues. Germline-derived CDR1 and CDR2 are SQVTM and ANQGSEA. CDR3 sequence reads: CSVADTAGQETQYF. CDR3 nucleotide sequence: TGCAGCGTTGCGGACACGGCAGGGCAAGAGACCCAGTACTTC.

This sequence joins TRBV6-5 and TRBJ1-1; TRBD1 might be the D (6 bases). The CDR3 consists of 13 residues. Between the trimmed V and J ends, which lost 10 bases and 6 bases, there was a span of 18 bases. Germline lookup yields CDR1 MNHEY and CDR2 SVGAGI. CDR3 protein: CATKQGVRPEAFF. The CDR3 region has the DNA TGTGCCACCAAACAGGGAGTCCGACCTGAAGCTTTCTTT.

This chain connects TRBV19 to TRBJ2-5; perhaps TRBD2 as D (5 bases). V was trimmed by 0 bases and J by 2 bases, leaving 13 bases between them. CDR1 is LNHDA and CDR2 is SQIVND in the germline V gene (reference sequence). This CDR3 region has 16 residues. The CDR3, as DNA: TGTGCCAGTAGTATAGATCTGAGGGTGACTCAAGAGACCCAGTACTTC. This gives the protein CASSIDLRVTQETQYF.

The rearrangement links TRBV7-2 to TRBJ2-2; no clear D. V was cut by 5 bases and J by 3 bases, with 19 bases left in between. The length of the CDR3 is 17 residues. CDR1 and CDR2 (germline): SGHTA, FQGNSA. CDR3 coding DNA: TGTGCCAGCAGCATTAGAGGTTCCCGCCAGCACACCGGGGAGCTGTTTTTT. Its protein product is CASSIRGSRQHTGELFF.

The rearrangement links TRBV10-3 to TRBJ2-5; 9 bases agree with TRBD1. The trim removed 4 bases at V and 2 bases at J, leaving 5 bases unmatched. Germline V gene sequence: CDR1 ENHRY, CDR2 SYGVKD. This CDR3 contains 15 residues. The CDR3 spells CAISAGTGKQETQYF. The CDR3 DNA follows: TGTGCCATCAGTGCCGGGACAGGGAAACAAGAGACCCAGTACTTC.

The chain has TRBV7-3 and TRBJ2-1; D perhaps matches TRBD2 (5 bases). Germline CDR1 is SGHTA and CDR2 is FQGTGA. Trimming shortened V by 4 bases and J by 5 bases, and 12 bases separated the two germline ends. The length of the CDR3 is 14 residues. CDR3 region: CASSSTGINNEQFF. CDR3 nucleotide sequence: TGTGCCAGCAGCTCCACCGGGATCAACAATGAGCAGTTCTTC. The full variable domain, in which reference TRBV7-3 and TRBJ2-1 provide the parts outside the CDR3, is GAGVSQTPSNKVTEKGKYVELRCDPISGHTALYWYRQSLGQGPEFLIYFQGTGAADDSGLPNDRFFAVRPEGSVSTLKIQRTERGDSAVYLCASSSTGINNEQFFGPGTRLTVL.

The V gene is TRBV4-1, the J gene TRBJ1-5; D ambiguous. There are 19 residues in the CDR3. V lost 0 bases to trimming and J lost 1 base, with 19 bases between them. The germline V gene has CDR1 MGHRA and CDR2 YSYEKL. This CDR3 reads CASSQDSLVGRRSNQPQHF. CDR3 bases: TGCGCCAGCAGCCAAGATTCCCTGGTCGGCAGGAGGAGCAATCAGCCCCAGCATTTT.

V is TRBV6-1 and J is TRBJ1-3, with D possibly TRBD1 on 5 matching bases. The CDR3 consists of 14 residues. With 5 bases removed from V and 0 bases from J, the gap between germline ends came to 8 bases. The germline gives CDR1 MNHNS, CDR2 SASEGT. The DNA of the CDR3 is TGTGCCAGCAGTTTGGACACCTCTGGAAACACCATATATTTT. It specifies CASSLDTSGNTIYF.

V and J are TRBV25-1 and TRBJ2-7; no clear D gene. V gave up 3 bases and J gave up 0 bases, with 12 bases separating them. The CDR3 totals 15 residues. Germline loops: CDR1 MGHDK, CDR2 SYGVNS. This CDR3 is CASSELQALSYEQYF. The CDR3 region has the DNA TGTGCCAGCAGTGAGCTCCAGGCACTCTCCTACGAGCAGTACTTC.

A note on this clone: This specimen includes other DNA sequences encoding the same CDR3. The V and J genes are TRBV28 and TRBJ2-1; D is possibly TRBD2 (6 bases). Trimming left V 5 bases short and J 3 bases short, with 11 bases between. The CDR3 has 14 residues. Germline CDR1 and CDR2: MDHEN and SYDVKM. CDR3 amino acids: CASSGAGGYNEQFF. The CDR3 DNA follows: TGTGCCAGCAGTGGGGCCGGGGGCTACAATGAGCAGTTCTTC.

V usage is TRBV28 and J usage is TRBJ2-3; D is unclear. Trimming shortened V by 6 bases and J by 5 bases, and 18 bases separated the two germline ends. Germline lookup yields CDR1 MDHEN and CDR2 SYDVKM. This CDR3 comprises 15 residues. CDR3 amino acids: CASSTSGTWRDTQYF. CDR3 nucleotide sequence: TGTGCCAGCAGCACCAGTGGCACTTGGCGAGATACGCAGTATTTT.

The chain carries TRBV4-3 and TRBJ1-3; D is ambiguous. Trimming took off 4 bases at V and 0 bases at J, with 13 bases between the two ends. The germline gives CDR1 LGHNA, CDR2 YSLEER. The CDR3 has 16 amino acids. The CDR3, as DNA: TGCGCCAGCAGCCGCGAGGCGCATCCCTCTGGAAACACCATATATTTT. It translates to CASSREAHPSGNTIYF.

The chain links TRBV6-5 to TRBJ2-7; 9 bases map to TRBD1. The CDR3 covers 14 residues. Germline V gene lookup returns CDR1 MNHEY and CDR2 SVGAGI. The ends lost 6 bases at V and 2 bases at J; junction bases unmatched: 5. CDR3 DNA: TGTGCCAGCAGCCGGACAGGGGACCCCTACGAGCAGTACTTC. Residues: CASSRTGDPYEQYF.

The V gene is TRBV7-3, the J gene TRBJ2-7, with 7 bases fitting TRBD2. J was trimmed by 2 bases and V by 4 bases; bases with no gene match: 5. CDR1 and CDR2 from the germline V gene are SGHTA and FQGTGA. CDR3 length: 14 residues. The CDR3 DNA reads as TGTGCCAGCAGCTCGGGGGGAGCCCCCTACGAGCAGTACTTC. It specifies CASSSGGAPYEQYF. Variable domain in full (rest from reference TRBV7-3 and TRBJ2-7): GAGVSQTPSNKVTEKGKYVELRCDPISGHTALYWYRQSLGQGPEFLIYFQGTGAADDSGLPNDRFFAVRPEGSVSTLKIQRTERGDSAVYLCASSSGGAPYEQYFGPGTRLTVT.

The genes are TRBV28 and TRBJ1-4; 8 bases map to TRBD1. With 2 bases clipped from V and 3 bases from J, the junction kept 2 bases outside the gene matches. There are 15 residues in the CDR3. The germline V gene encodes CDR1 MDHEN and CDR2 SYDVKM. As DNA, the CDR3 is TGTGCCAGCAGTTTAGTGGACAGGGCTAATGAAAAACTGTTTTTT. It is translated as CASSLVDRANEKLFF.

V is TRBV25-1 and J is TRBJ1-6; TRBD1 is a possible D gene (5 bases). The length of the CDR3 is 14 residues. V was shortened by 6 bases and J by 6 bases, with 12 bases between the two germline ends. Germline CDR1 and CDR2: MGHDK and SYGVNS. DNA for the CDR3: TGTGCCAGCAGACCCGAGAGGGGTAATTCACCCCTCCACTTT. This sequence encodes CASRPERGNSPLHF.

This chain connects TRBV28 to TRBJ2-5; no definite D call. The better agreement between TRBJ2-7 and the DNA end casts doubt on the J call. CDR1 is MDHEN, CDR2 SYDVKM, per germline. The CDR3 is made up of 12 amino acids. The CDR3 bases are TGTGCCAGCAGTTCTTTACCCTACGAGCAGTACTTC. Residues: CASSSLPYEQYF.

This clone was counted once. The chain couples TRBV6-4 to TRBJ2-1; D is unclear. Looked up from germline, CDR1 is MRHNA and CDR2 is SNTAGT. The CDR3 extends over 13 amino acids. Trimming pared 0 bases from V and 5 bases from J, leaving 5 bases between. CDR3 bases: TGTGCCAGCAGTGACTCGGAAGACAATGAGCAGTTCTTC. Encoded protein: CASSDSEDNEQFF.